Each of the 27 T cell receptor beta chains below was sequenced from the same sample in a study of response to subunit inactivated influenza vaccine. MiXCR was run by TCRdb on the RT-PCR reads, yielding one entry per CDR3 protein. This repertoire shows under 550,000 distinct CDR3 sequences, less than 7.5% found once; its top ten account for 13%. This sample comprised PBMCs from blood, obtained about 23 months after vaccination. The receptors derive from a man in his fifties or sixties who received an inactivated influenza vaccine.

This clonotype was seen many times. The chain employs TRBV20-1 and TRBJ2-1, with 7 bases matching TRBD1. Looked up from germline, CDR1 is DFQATT and CDR2 is SNEGSKA (reference sequence). V dropped 4 bases and J dropped 3; count of bases not matched to a gene: 6. CDR3 length equals 14 residues. The chain's CDR3 is CSAILTGVYNEQFF. Here the CDR3 DNA reads TGCAGTGCTATTCTTACAGGGGTCTACAATGAGCAGTTCTTC.

In its sample, this clonotype was seen a few times. The chain uses TRBV4-2 and TRBJ1-3; 7 bases are a match to TRBD1. Trimming at V came to 0 bases and at J to 5 bases, leaving 10 bases not matched to a gene. Germline V gene lookup returns CDR1 LGHNA and CDR2 YNFKEQ. This CDR3 region has 17 residues. The CDR3 bases are TGTGCCAGCAGCCAAGAATGGGCAGGGGGAACTCGAAACACCATATATTTT. Its protein product is CASSQEWAGGTRNTIYF.

A note on this clonotype: A much larger clone is a single base away; this may be a read error. The V gene is TRBV28, the J gene TRBJ1-1; TRBD1 is a possible D gene (5 bases). V was clipped by 11 bases and J by 6 bases, with 28 bases between them. The CDR3 length is 16 residues. Germline V gene lookup returns CDR1 MDHEN and CDR2 SYDVKM. CDR3 bases: TGTGCCTGCAAGGAGTCGGGGTTTGACGCGGGGGCTGAAGCTTTCTTT. It yields the protein CACKESGFDAGAEAFF.

The rearrangement joins TRBV7-9 to TRBJ2-2; TRBD2 agrees at 12 bases. J lost 5 bases, V lost 4 bases, and 2 bases had no gene match. CDR1 SEHNR and CDR2 FQNEAQ come from the germline V gene (reference sequence). The CDR3 contains 15 residues. The CDR3 is CASSYGLAGTGELFF. CDR3 DNA sequence: TGTGCCAGCAGCTACGGACTAGCGGGAACCGGGGAGCTGTTTTTT. Full variable domain (rest looked up from reference TRBV7-9 and TRBJ2-2): DTGVSQNPRHKITKRGQNVTFRCDPISEHNRLYWYRQTLGQGPEFLTYFQNEAQLEKSRLLSDRFSAERPKGSFSTLEIQRTEQGDSAMYLCASSYGLAGTGELFFGEGSRLTVL.

This clonotype was recorded many times. This CDR3 reads CASSSMTGWHEQYF. CDR3 coding DNA: TGTGCCAGCAGTTCAATGACAGGGTGGCACGAGCAGTACTTC. J is TRBJ2-7 and V is TRBV28; 7 bases match TRBD1. The CDR3 has 14 amino acids. The V and J ends lost 4 bases and 5 bases, in that order; junction bases with no gene match: 8. CDR1 MDHEN and CDR2 SYDVKM come from the germline V gene. Full variable domain (outside the CDR3, taken from reference TRBV28 and TRBJ2-7): DVKVTQSSRYLVKRTGEKVFLECVQDMDHENMFWYRQDPGLGLRLIYFSYDVKMKEKGDIPEGYSVSREKKERFSLILESASTNQTSMYLCASSSMTGWHEQYFGPGTRLTVT.

The chain employs TRBV20-1 and TRBJ2-5; 7 nucleotides agree with TRBD1. The CDR3 is made up of 16 amino acids. V was clipped by 0 bases and J by 3 bases; unmatched bases: 10. Germline V gene lookup returns CDR1 DFQATT and CDR2 SNEGSKA (reference sequence). The CDR3 sequence: CSARDETGTVEETQYF. CDR3 coding DNA: TGCAGTGCTAGAGATGAAACCGGGACAGTTGAAGAGACCCAGTACTTC.

This clonotype occurred a few times. V is TRBV28 and J is TRBJ2-3, with 12 bases matching TRBD2. The CDR3 has 16 residues. With V trimmed by 6 bases and J by 4 bases, 8 bases remained unmatched. From germline, CDR1 is MDHEN and CDR2 SYDVKM. CDR3 residues: CASSSLGLAGSDTQYF. DNA for the CDR3: TGTGCCAGCAGCTCTCTTGGACTAGCGGGGTCAGATACGCAGTATTTT.

Only a few counts were recorded for this clonotype. The rearrangement joins TRBV28 to TRBJ2-4, with 11 bases fitting TRBD1. Germline values: CDR1 MDHEN, CDR2 SYDVKM. This CDR3 contains 14 residues. Trimming cost V 2 bases and J 9 bases; bases outside gene matches: 3. The CDR3 sequence: CASSLAGTGGIQYF. CDR3 DNA sequence: TGTGCCAGCAGTTTAGCCGGGACAGGGGGCATTCAGTACTTC. Complete variable domain (other parts from reference TRBV28 and TRBJ2-4): DVKVTQSSRYLVKRTGEKVFLECVQDMDHENMFWYRQDPGLGLRLIYFSYDVKMKEKGDIPEGYSVSREKKERFSLILESASTNQTSMYLCASSLAGTGGIQYFGAGTRLSVL.

This chain connects TRBV5-5 to TRBJ2-7; perhaps TRBD2 as D (6 bases). The CDR3 runs to 14 residues. V was pared by 4 bases and J by 3 bases, with 14 bases between. CDR1 and CDR2 from the germline V gene are SGHKS and YYEKEE (reference sequence). The CDR3 spells CASSGGGAFYEQYF. The CDR3 nucleotides are TGTGCCAGCAGCGGAGGCGGGGCCTTCTACGAGCAGTACTTC.

The rearrangement links TRBV24-1 to TRBJ1-5, with TRBD1 as a possible D gene (6 bases). Per the germline V gene, CDR1 is KGHDR and CDR2 is SFDVKD. V was shortened by 6 bases and J by 0 bases, with 14 bases between the two germline ends. CDR3 size: 16 residues. CDR3 region: CATSSGRGSSNQPQHF. The CDR3 nucleotides are TGTGCCACCAGTAGTGGAAGGGGGTCTAGCAATCAGCCCCAGCATTTT.

This clonotype was seen more than once but under ten times. The CDR3: CASSLMDRLYSPNTGELFF. The CDR3 nucleotides are TGTGCCAGCAGCTTAATGGACCGCTTATACTCCCCAAACACCGGGGAGCTGTTTTTT. V usage is TRBV11-2 and J usage is TRBJ2-2; D unclear. The CDR3 is made up of 19 amino acids. Trimming pared 2 bases from V and 2 bases from J, leaving 21 bases between. Germline V gene lookup returns CDR1 SGHAT and CDR2 FQNNGV.

The chain couples TRBV19 to TRBJ2-1; D gene unclear. This CDR3 spans 14 amino acids. The V end lost 3 bases, the J end lost 9 bases, and 15 bases lay between the germline ends. Germline lookup yields CDR1 LNHDA and CDR2 SQIVND (reference sequence). CDR3 amino acids: CASSIGPLPGEQFF. The CDR3 nucleotides read TGTGCCAGTAGTATCGGCCCCCTACCGGGTGAGCAGTTCTTC.

This clonotype came up many times. The chain couples TRBV5-1 to TRBJ2-7, with D possibly matching TRBD2 (5 bases). CDR3 length: 17 residues. V lost 0 bases, J lost 2 bases, and 18 bases lay in between. The germline V gene has CDR1 SGHRS and CDR2 YFSETQ. The chain's CDR3 is CASSLGVRLADTYEQYF. In nucleotides, the CDR3 is TGCGCCAGCAGCTTGGGAGTACGGCTAGCTGATACCTACGAGCAGTACTTC.

This clonotype was found a few times. The chain joins TRBV6-2 or TRBV6-3 to TRBJ2-7; 8 nucleotides match TRBD1. CDR3 length: 14 amino acids. V trimming: 6 bases; J trimming: 3 bases; junction bases outside the gene matches: 7. The germline V gene encodes CDR1 MNHEY and CDR2 SVGEGT. Here the CDR3 reads CASRTDRAVYEQYF. The CDR3 coding sequence is TGTGCCAGCAGGACGGACAGGGCGGTCTACGAGCAGTACTTC.

This clonotype occurred a few times. This sequence joins TRBV7-7 and TRBJ2-1; the D gene is possibly TRBD2 (5 bases). Per germline, CDR1 SSHAT and CDR2 FNYEAQ (reference sequence). The ends were cut back, 5 bases at V and 9 bases at J, with 14 bases in the middle. The CDR3 covers 13 residues. CDR3 amino acids: CASSPRRSGEQFF. CDR3 in DNA: TGTGCCAGCAGCCCTCGCAGAAGCGGTGAGCAGTTCTTC.

The chain recombines TRBV20-1 with TRBJ2-5; 7 bases are shared with TRBD2. Germline V gene sequence: CDR1 DFQATT, CDR2 SNEGSKA (reference sequence). The CDR3 extends over 16 amino acids. The V gene end was trimmed by 4 bases and the J gene end by 1 base; junction bases not matched to a gene: 12. The CDR3 nucleotides are TGCAGTGCTAAACAGACTAAAGCGGGGTTCCAAGAGACCCAGTACTTC. As protein: CSAKQTKAGFQETQYF.

This clonotype was seen at least ten times. J is TRBJ1-2 and V is TRBV29-1; a weak D match, TRBD1 (6 bases). V dropped 4 bases and J dropped 8 bases, with 14 bases sitting between them. This CDR3 is built from 12 residues. CDR1 and CDR2 (germline): SQVTM, ANQGSEA. CDR3 in amino acids: CSVAWGAKGYTF. The CDR3 region has the DNA TGCAGCGTTGCGTGGGGGGCTAAAGGCTACACCTTC.

The rearrangement uses TRBV28 and TRBJ2-7, with D perhaps given as TRBD1 or TRBD2 (5 bases each). V was cut by 2 bases and J by 0 bases, with 17 bases left in between. Germline assignment: CDR1 MDHEN and CDR2 SYDVKM. The CDR3 is 17 amino acids. The CDR3 DNA is TGTGCCAGCAGTTTAAGACTCGAGGATGGGGGCTCCTACGAGCAGTACTTC. The encoded protein is CASSLRLEDGGSYEQYF.

The V and J genes are TRBV5-1 and TRBJ2-2; D gene unclear. The V gene lost 4 bases and the J gene lost 1 base, with 8 bases spanning the gap. Germline values: CDR1 SGHRS, CDR2 YFSETQ. The CDR3 contains 14 residues. The CDR3 DNA reads as TGCGCCAGCAGCGTGGCACGGAACACCGGGGAGCTGTTTTTT. It specifies CASSVARNTGELFF. Drawing the rest from reference TRBV5-1 and TRBJ2-2, the complete variable domain is KAGVTQTPRYLIKTRGQQVTLSCSPISGHRSVSWYQQTPGQGLQFLFEYFSETQRNKGNFPGRFSGRQFSNSRSEMNVSTLELGDSALYLCASSVARNTGELFFGEGSRLTVL.

Only a few counts were recorded for this clonotype. The rearrangement uses TRBV6-2 or TRBV6-3 and TRBJ2-3, with 7 bases fitting TRBD2. V shed 5 bases and J 3 bases; nucleotides not matched to a gene: 14. Germline V gene lookup returns CDR1 MNHEY and CDR2 SVGEGT. This CDR3 contains 17 residues. DNA of the CDR3: TGTGCCAGCAGTCGACCGGGAGGCCGAACCCGGACAGATACGCAGTATTTT. Its protein is CASSRPGGRTRTDTQYF.

This clonotype has more than one count but fewer than ten. This chain joins TRBV20-1 and TRBJ2-4; 10 nucleotides align to TRBD1. Germline CDR1 and CDR2: DFQATT and SNEGSKA (reference sequence). The J segment lost 7 bases and the V segment lost 2 bases, leaving 5 bases of the junction unmatched. CDR3 size: 14 residues. Written as DNA, the CDR3 is TGCAGTGCTAGACCCGACAGGGGGCTGAACATTCAGTACTTC. Encoded protein: CSARPDRGLNIQYF.

This clonotype showed up just a few times. This chain connects TRBV9 to TRBJ2-3; 10 nucleotides agree with TRBD1. This CDR3 comprises 17 residues. J was trimmed by 4 bases and V by 4 bases; bases with no gene match: 12. Germline V CDR1 and CDR2: SGDLS, YYNGEE. CDR3 protein: CASSPRGGTGASDTQYF. CDR3 sequence (DNA): TGTGCCAGCAGCCCTAGGGGGGGGACAGGGGCATCAGATACGCAGTATTTT. The complete variable domain, with remaining parts taken from reference TRBV9 and TRBJ2-3, reads DSGVTQTPKHLITATGQRVTLRCSPRSGDLSVYWYQQSLDQGLQFLIQYYNGEERAKGNILERFSAQQFPDLHSELNLSSLELGDSALYFCASSPRGGTGASDTQYFGPGTRLTVL.

For this clonotype: Compared with germline, one end of the junction differs, possibly owing to a read error. The chain carries TRBV12-3 or TRBV12-4 and TRBJ2-2; 7 positions match TRBD1. The CDR3 covers 14 residues. Here the CDR3 reads CASSSTGNIGELFF. CDR3 coding DNA: TGTGCCAGCAGTTCGACAGGGAACATCGGGGAGCTGTTTTTT.

The chain joins TRBV29-1 to TRBJ2-3; possibly TRBD2 for D (6 bases). The CDR3 consists of 14 residues. Deletions cut 4 bases from V and 1 base from J, with 12 bases between. In germline, CDR1 is SQVTM, CDR2 ANQGSEA. CDR3 DNA: TGCAGCGTTGTAGGAGGGATCGGCACAGATACGCAGTATTTT. This gives the protein CSVVGGIGTDTQYF.

The chain joins TRBV4-1 to TRBJ1-2; no definite D call. Germline CDR1 is MGHRA and CDR2 is YSYEKL. With 1 base removed from V and 4 bases from J, the gap between germline ends came to 13 bases. The CDR3 length is 15 residues. The CDR3 region has the DNA TGCGCCAGCAGCCAAGTTGGGCCTTCTGTCTATGGCTACACCTTC. Translation: CASSQVGPSVYGYTF.

A few counts support this clonotype. The CDR3 loop reads CASSQGYVTSDLGDTQYF. DNA for the CDR3: TGTGCCAGCAGCCAAGGGTACGTGACTAGCGACCTGGGAGATACGCAGTATTTT. This chain uses TRBV3-1 with TRBJ2-3, with 8 bases fitting TRBD2. The CDR3 loop spans 18 amino acids. The trim removed 1 base at V and 5 bases at J, leaving 14 bases unmatched. Looked up from germline, CDR1 is LGHDT and CDR2 is YNNKEL (reference sequence).

In this sample, this clonotype turned up many times. The chain is built from TRBV12-3 or TRBV12-4 and TRBJ2-2, with TRBD1 matching 8 bases. CDR3 length: 14 amino acids. The J segment lost 7 bases and the V segment lost 9 bases, leaving 10 bases of the junction unmatched. The DNA of the CDR3 is TGTGCCAGTGGAAGGGACAGGTCTCACGGGGAGCTGTTTTTT. Amino acids: CASGRDRSHGELFF.